The 24 T cell receptor beta chains below come from one sample, sequenced in a study of T cell responses to AZD1222 COVID-19 vaccine. The data were produced by immunoSEQ multiplex PCR, yet TCRdb's version contains in-frame clones alone and is incomplete. The sample has 150,000 to 200,000 clones; roughly 91% are singletons. This specimen consisted of peripheral blood, obtained 28 days after the second AZD1222 dose. These receptors all stem from an adult who received the AZD1222 COVID-19 vaccine.

This chain uses TRBV30 with TRBJ2-3; no reliable D call. The V end lost 7 bases, the J end lost 0 bases, and 11 bases lay between the germline ends. The CDR3 covers 13 residues. The germline gives CDR1 GTSNPN, CDR2 SVGIG (reference sequence). The CDR3 DNA is TGTGCCTCCCGTCCCAAGAGCACAGATACGCAGTATTTT. The encoded protein is CASRPKSTDTQYF.

The chain recombines TRBV24-1 with TRBJ2-7; 7 bases are shared with TRBD1. Trimming at V came to 2 bases and at J to 2 bases, leaving 8 bases not matched to a gene. The CDR3 contains 16 residues. Per germline, CDR1 KGHDR and CDR2 SFDVKD. CDR3 DNA: TGTGCCACCAGTGATTCGGGACAGCTAGGAGCCTACGAGCAGTACTTC. Protein product: CATSDSGQLGAYEQYF.

The V gene is TRBV19, the J gene TRBJ2-1; TRBD1 is a possible D gene (5 bases). The CDR3 is 12 amino acids. V lost 5 bases and J lost 8, with 10 bases in between. CDR1 and CDR2 (germline): LNHDA, SQIVND (reference sequence). The CDR3 loop is CASSYGHYEQFF. The CDR3 nucleotides read TGTGCCAGTAGTTACGGACATTATGAGCAGTTCTTC.

In its sample, this clone was seen a few times. The gene calls are TRBV27 and TRBJ1-5; D is perhaps TRBD1 (5 bases). The V and J ends lost 5 bases and 10 bases respectively, with 15 bases between them. CDR3 length: 13 residues. The germline V gene has CDR1 MNHEY and CDR2 SMNVEV (reference sequence). This CDR3 is CASSLNTGFPQHF. The CDR3 DNA reads TGTGCCAGCAGTCTTAATACAGGTTTCCCCCAGCATTTT.

The chain combines TRBV20-1 with TRBJ1-2; 7 bases match TRBD1. The V gene end was trimmed by 3 bases and the J gene end by 3 bases; junction bases not matched to a gene: 22. The CDR3 has 19 amino acids. CDR1 and CDR2 (germline): DFQATT, SNEGSKA (reference sequence). CDR3 loop: CSASIRTGTERRAHYGYTF. As DNA, the CDR3 is TGCAGTGCTAGTATCAGAACCGGGACAGAAAGGAGAGCCCACTATGGCTACACCTTC.

The rearrangement uses TRBV27 and TRBJ2-5; D uncertain. CDR3 size: 14 residues. Looked up from germline, CDR1 is MNHEY and CDR2 is SMNVEV (reference sequence). Trimming took 6 bases from V and 2 from J, leaving 13 bases between them. The CDR3 DNA is TGTGCCAGCAGCTCCCCCAGCAGGCAAGAGACCCAGTACTTC. Amino acid sequence: CASSSPSRQETQYF.

The chain has TRBV7-3 and TRBJ1-1; D is undetermined. The V and J ends lost 1 base and 1 base respectively, with 10 bases between them. Germline-derived CDR1 and CDR2 are SGHTA and FQGTGA. This CDR3 is built from 15 residues. This chain's CDR3 is CASSLNQQQNTEAFF. CDR3 sequence (DNA): TGTGCCAGCAGCTTAAATCAACAGCAGAACACTGAAGCTTTCTTT.

The CDR3 DNA reads as TGTGCCACCAGTGATTTCGCTTTCACTGAAGCTTTCTTT. It codes for CATSDFAFTEAFF. This chain joins TRBV24-1 and TRBJ1-1; D is ambiguous. Germline V gene sequence: CDR1 KGHDR, CDR2 SFDVKD. CDR3 length equals 13 residues. V was clipped by 1 base and J by 4 bases, with 6 bases between them.

This chain uses TRBV30 with TRBJ2-2; tentatively, D is TRBD1 or TRBD2 (5 bases each). The CDR3 is 13 amino acids. V was pared by 3 bases and J by 3 bases, with 8 bases between. Germline V lookup: CDR1 GTSNPN, CDR2 SVGIG (reference sequence). CDR3 sequence reads: CAWREGYTGELFF. The CDR3 DNA sequence: TGTGCCTGGAGAGAGGGGTACACCGGGGAGCTGTTTTTT. The entire variable domain, with the rest obtained from reference TRBV30 and TRBJ2-2, is as follows: SQTIHQWPATLVQPVGSPLSLECTVEGTSNPNLYWYRQAAGRGLQLLFYSVGIGQISSEVPQNLSASRPQDRQFILSSKKLLLSDSGFYLCAWREGYTGELFFGEGSRLTVL.

The chain carries TRBV5-5 and TRBJ1-5, with D perhaps TRBD1 (5 bases). Per the germline V gene, CDR1 is SGHKS and CDR2 is YYEKEE (reference sequence). Trimming cost V 0 bases and J 7 bases, with 14 bases left between them. The CDR3 length is 15 residues. CDR3 in amino acids: CASSLAGAGGQPQHF. CDR3 in DNA: TGTGCCAGCAGCTTGGCCGGAGCCGGGGGACAGCCCCAGCATTTT.

The V call is TRBV3-1 (or the pseudogene TRBV3-2), the J call TRBJ2-2, with TRBD2 matching 7 bases. J was trimmed by 1 base and V by 2 bases; bases with no gene match: 1. CDR1 and CDR2 from the germline V gene are LGHDT and YNNKEL (reference sequence). The length of the CDR3 is 15 residues. CDR3 sequence reads: CASSQSGKNTGELFF. The CDR3 nucleotides read TGTGCCAGCAGCCAAAGCGGGAAGAACACCGGGGAGCTGTTTTTT.

In regard to this clone: The same CDR3 is also encoded by other DNA sequences in this sample. The chain links TRBV28 to TRBJ2-5; perhaps TRBD2 as D (5 bases). Per the germline V gene, CDR1 is MDHEN and CDR2 is SYDVKM. The CDR3 extends over 13 amino acids. Trimming removed 3 bases from V and 4 bases from J, with 9 bases in between. As DNA, the CDR3 is TGTGCCAGCAGTTTTCCTAGCCTAGAGACCCAGTACTTC. This translates into CASSFPSLETQYF.

The gene calls are TRBV4-2 and TRBJ2-3, with 7 bases fitting TRBD2. The CDR3 contains 20 residues. Germline V gives CDR1 LGHNA, CDR2 YNFKEQ. J gave up 0 bases and V 0 bases, and 15 bases lay outside the gene matches. The CDR3 DNA is TGTGCCAGCAGCCAAGATGAGCTAGCGGCCACTCGGTCAAGCACAGATACGCAGTATTTT. This sequence encodes CASSQDELAATRSSTDTQYF.

J is TRBJ1-5 and V is TRBV4-1; TRBD1 might be the D (5 bases). V gave up 1 base and J gave up 11 bases, with 18 bases separating them. Looked up from germline, CDR1 is MGHRA and CDR2 is YSYEKL. This CDR3 has 15 residues. CDR3 amino acids: CASSQAGTSGGAQHF. The CDR3 DNA is TGCGCCAGCAGCCAAGCGGGGACCTCCGGCGGGGCCCAGCATTTT.

To note about this clone: Here the CDR3 omits its conserved ending phenylalanine or tryptophan, so a read error is the likely source. Because the CDR3's place on the DNA is in doubt, the DNA is left out and the CDR3 is given as listed by TCRdb. The gene calls are TRBV21-1 and TRBJ2-7; the D call of TRBD2 is as the table states it, not checked on the DNA. TRBV21-1 counts as a pseudogene. The CDR3 spans 13 residues, counting both ends. The CDR3 here is CASTPFGLAGPKA.

This chain joins TRBV5-6 and TRBJ1-2, with TRBD1 identical over 7 bases. Germline V gene data show CDR1 as SGHDT and CDR2 as YYEEEE. J gave up 4 bases and V 0 bases, and 9 bases lay outside the gene matches. The CDR3 length is 16 residues. The CDR3 spells CASSLAGGTARYGYTF. The CDR3 nucleotides are TGTGCCAGCAGCTTGGCCGGGGGGACAGCACGCTATGGCTACACCTTC.

This clone was counted a single time. The V gene is TRBV5-4, the J gene TRBJ1-2, with no clear D. V gave up 4 bases and J gave up 0 bases, with 7 bases separating them. CDR1 and CDR2 (germline): SGHNT, YYREEE (reference sequence). The CDR3 has 13 residues. CDR3: CASSPPANYGYTF. The CDR3 region has the DNA TGTGCCAGCAGCCCGCCAGCTAACTATGGCTACACCTTC.

The chain couples TRBV6-2 or TRBV6-3 to TRBJ2-2, with 9 bases aligning to TRBD2. CDR1 MNHEY and CDR2 SVGEGT come from the germline V gene. V gave up 5 bases and J gave up 3 bases; unmatched junction bases: 13. The CDR3 consists of 18 residues. The CDR3 nucleotides are TGTGCCAGCAGTCGCCGAAATAGCGGGGGTACCTACACCGGGGAGCTGTTTTTT. The encoded protein is CASSRRNSGGTYTGELFF.

V and J are TRBV24-1 and TRBJ2-2, with 10 bases lining up with TRBD2. In germline, CDR1 is KGHDR, CDR2 SFDVKD. The CDR3 extends over 20 amino acids. J was trimmed by 0 bases and V by 6 bases; bases with no gene match: 15. The CDR3 reads CATSKWSRRGLAANTGELFF. CDR3 coding DNA: TGTGCCACCAGTAAATGGTCTAGACGAGGACTAGCGGCGAACACCGGGGAGCTGTTTTTT.

This clone has just one count. V is TRBV15 and J is TRBJ1-2; D unclear. Per the germline V gene, CDR1 is LNHNV and CDR2 is YYDKDF (reference sequence). The CDR3 covers 12 residues. Between the trimmed V and J ends, which lost 0 bases and 8 bases, there was a span of 7 bases. The DNA for the CDR3 is TGTGCCACCAGCAGAGATCGCGGGGGCTACACCTTC. It translates to CATSRDRGGYTF.

The V and J genes are TRBV29-1 and TRBJ1-2; 9 bases line up with TRBD1. Germline V gene data show CDR1 as SQVTM and CDR2 as ANQGSEA. V shed 7 bases, J shed 4 bases, and the junction held 7 bases outside the gene matches. This CDR3 contains 13 residues. The CDR3 region is CSASGTGLYGYTF. The CDR3 DNA is TGCAGCGCTTCCGGGACAGGGCTCTATGGCTACACCTTC.

This clone has just one count. V and J are TRBV6-1 and TRBJ2-1; 8 nucleotides match TRBD2. In germline, CDR1 is MNHNS, CDR2 SASEGT. The CDR3 has 12 residues. The V gene end was trimmed by 6 bases and the J gene end by 5 bases; junction bases not matched to a gene: 0. DNA for the CDR3: TGTGCCAGCAGGACTAGCGACAATGAGCAGTTCTTC. As protein: CASRTSDNEQFF.

The genes are TRBV20-1 and TRBJ1-1, with a possible D match to TRBD1 (5 bases). Between the trimmed V and J ends, which lost 3 bases and 5 bases, there was a span of 19 bases. The CDR3 is 15 amino acids. CDR1 is DFQATT and CDR2 is SNEGSKA in the germline V gene (reference sequence). In nucleotides, the CDR3 is TGCAGTGCTAGTTTGTCACCTAGGGGTGTGACTGAAGCTTTCTTT. The encoded protein is CSASLSPRGVTEAFF.

CDR3 region: CASSQARAGEQFF. CDR3 bases: TGTGCCAGCAGCCAAGCGAGGGCCGGTGAGCAGTTCTTC. V is TRBV3-1 (or the pseudogene TRBV3-2) and J is TRBJ2-1; D may be TRBD2 (5 bases). CDR1 LGHDT and CDR2 YNNKEL come from the germline V gene (reference sequence). The V and J ends lost 1 base and 9 bases respectively, with 10 bases between them. The CDR3 extends over 13 amino acids.